Sequencing of this TCR beta chain was carried out in a study of T-cell reconstitution after alpha-beta-depleted transplantation in children. Remarks on this clonotype: The target antigen is unknown.

Points from the study as a whole: After transplant, high TCRbeta diversity at day 60 in some patients arose from surviving recipient T cells and thymic progenitors. The authors attributed T-cell counts and diversity one year after transplant mostly to newly produced T cells.

TCRbeta library preparation incorporated unique molecular identifiers. Via MiXCR, TCRdb re-called the PCR reads, giving one row per CDR3 protein. The sample carries about 200,000 distinct CDR3 sequences, approximately 7% recorded once. The CDR3 length is 12 residues. V was clipped by 4 bases and J by 6 bases, with 12 bases between them. From germline, CDR1 is SQVTM and CDR2 ANQGSEA. The TCR sequence derives from a boy aged 2 to 10 with acute lymphoblastic leukemia, due to receive a stem cell transplant. Sequences were derived from PBMCs, sampled before TCRalphabeta/CD19-depleted stem cell transplant. This chain uses TRBV29-1 with TRBJ1-2; no clear D gene. CDR3: CSVVFPSNGYTF. CDR3 DNA sequence: TGCAGCGTTGTGTTCCCCTCAAATGGCTACACCTTC.